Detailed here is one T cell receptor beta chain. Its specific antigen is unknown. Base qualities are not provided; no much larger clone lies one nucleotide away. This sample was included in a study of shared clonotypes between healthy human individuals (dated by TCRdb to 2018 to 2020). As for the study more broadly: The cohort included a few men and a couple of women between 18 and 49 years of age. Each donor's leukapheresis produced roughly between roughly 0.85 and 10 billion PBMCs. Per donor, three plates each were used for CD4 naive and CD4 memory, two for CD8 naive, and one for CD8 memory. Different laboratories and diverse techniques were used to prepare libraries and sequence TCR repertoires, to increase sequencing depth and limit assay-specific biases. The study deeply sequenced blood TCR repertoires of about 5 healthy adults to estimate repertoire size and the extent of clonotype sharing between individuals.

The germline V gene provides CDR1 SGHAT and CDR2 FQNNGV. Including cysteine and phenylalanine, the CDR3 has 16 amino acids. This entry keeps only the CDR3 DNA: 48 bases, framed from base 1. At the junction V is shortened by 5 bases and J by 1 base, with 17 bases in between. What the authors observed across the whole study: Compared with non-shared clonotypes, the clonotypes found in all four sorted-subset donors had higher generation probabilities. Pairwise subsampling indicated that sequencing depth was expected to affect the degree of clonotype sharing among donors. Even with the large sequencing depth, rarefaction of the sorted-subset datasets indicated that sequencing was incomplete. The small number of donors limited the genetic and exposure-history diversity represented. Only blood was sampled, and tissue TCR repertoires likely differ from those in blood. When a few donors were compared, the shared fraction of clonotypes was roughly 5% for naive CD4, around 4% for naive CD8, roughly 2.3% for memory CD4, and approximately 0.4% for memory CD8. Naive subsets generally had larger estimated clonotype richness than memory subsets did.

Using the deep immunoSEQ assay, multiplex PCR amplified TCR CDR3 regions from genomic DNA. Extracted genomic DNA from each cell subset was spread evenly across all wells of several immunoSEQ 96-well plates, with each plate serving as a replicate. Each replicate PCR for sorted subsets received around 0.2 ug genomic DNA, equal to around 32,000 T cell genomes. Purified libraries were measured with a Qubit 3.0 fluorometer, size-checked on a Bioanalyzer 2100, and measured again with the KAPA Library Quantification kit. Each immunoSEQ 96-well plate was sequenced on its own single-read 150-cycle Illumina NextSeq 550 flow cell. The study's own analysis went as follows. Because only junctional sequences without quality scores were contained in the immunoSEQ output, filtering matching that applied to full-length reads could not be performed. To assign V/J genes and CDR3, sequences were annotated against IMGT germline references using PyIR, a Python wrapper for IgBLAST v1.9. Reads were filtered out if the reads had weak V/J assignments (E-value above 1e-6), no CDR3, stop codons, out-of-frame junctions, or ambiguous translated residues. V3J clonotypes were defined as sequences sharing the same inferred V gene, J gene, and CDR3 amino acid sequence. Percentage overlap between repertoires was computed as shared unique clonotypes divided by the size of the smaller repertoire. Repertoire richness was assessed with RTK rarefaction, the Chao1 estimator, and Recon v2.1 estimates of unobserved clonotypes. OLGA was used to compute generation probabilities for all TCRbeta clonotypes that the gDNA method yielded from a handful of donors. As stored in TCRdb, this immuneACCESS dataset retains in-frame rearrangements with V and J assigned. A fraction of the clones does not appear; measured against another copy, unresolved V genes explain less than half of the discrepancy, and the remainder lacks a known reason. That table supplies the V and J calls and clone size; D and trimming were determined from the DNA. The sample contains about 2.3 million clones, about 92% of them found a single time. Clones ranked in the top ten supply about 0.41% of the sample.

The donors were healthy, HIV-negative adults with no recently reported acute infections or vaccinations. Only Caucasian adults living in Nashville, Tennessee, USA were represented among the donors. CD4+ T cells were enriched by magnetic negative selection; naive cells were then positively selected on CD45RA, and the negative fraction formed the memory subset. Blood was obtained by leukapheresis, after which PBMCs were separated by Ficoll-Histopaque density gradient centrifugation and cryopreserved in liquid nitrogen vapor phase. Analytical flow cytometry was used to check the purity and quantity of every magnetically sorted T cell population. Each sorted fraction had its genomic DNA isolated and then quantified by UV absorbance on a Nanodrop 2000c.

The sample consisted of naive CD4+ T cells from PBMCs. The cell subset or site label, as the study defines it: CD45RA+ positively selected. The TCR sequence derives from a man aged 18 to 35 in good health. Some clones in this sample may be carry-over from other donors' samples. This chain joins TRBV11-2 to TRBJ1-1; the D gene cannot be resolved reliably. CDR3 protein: CASSEGFRLKNTEAFF. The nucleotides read TGTGCCAGCAGCGAGGGATTCCGCCTCAAGAACACTGAAGCTTTCTTT.